This is a list of T cell receptor beta chains from one sample in a study of blood T cells in healthy people across ages. TCRdb reprocessed the 5' RACE reads with MiXCR, giving one entry per CDR3 protein. The table lists more than 650,000 distinct CDR3 sequences, around a fifth of them singletons. Material: blood. The receptors stem from a man between 65 and 79 years old in good health. CDR3s include the opening cysteine and the closing phenylalanine or tryptophan. The order of the fields is clone size, J gene, D gene, V gene, CDR3 protein, CDR3 DNA. The D gene is left open where the match is weak. Only some rows state a clone size, as once, few, many or a class for expanded clones.

few TRBJ2-3 . TRBV10-3 CAISEGLASTDTQYF TGTGCCATCAGTGAAGGGCTAGCGAGCACAGATACGCAGTATTTT
few TRBJ2-5 . TRBV28 CASSFPSGLELF TGTGCCAGCAGTTTCCCCTCGGGGCTCGAGCTCTTC
. TRBJ2-5 TRBD1 TRBV20-1 CSALGQGEETQYF TGCAGTGCTCTCGGACAGGGCGAAGAGACCCAGTACTTC
. TRBJ1-1 TRBD1 TRBV29-1 CSVRTGIAEAFF TGCAGCGTCCGGACAGGGATCGCTGAAGCTTTCTTT
few TRBJ2-7 TRBD2 TRBV25-1 CASAGVLPPYEQYF TGTGCCAGTGCGGGGGTCCTCCCCCCCTACGAGCAGTACTTC
. TRBJ2-1 TRBD2 TRBV12-3/TRBV12-4 CASSRTSGRYNEQFF TGTGCCAGCAGTCGGACTAGCGGGAGGTACAATGAGCAGTTCTTC
. TRBJ2-5 . TRBV7-9 CASSSWGSKKTQYF TGTGCCAGCAGCTCCTGGGGATCCAAGAAGACCCAGTACTTC
. TRBJ1-1 . TRBV5-1 CASSWSQNTEAFF TGCGCCAGCAGCTGGAGCCAGAACACTGAAGCTTTCTTT
few TRBJ2-3 TRBD1 TRBV7-6 CASSSIIDRVGADTQYF TGTGCCAGCAGCTCTATAATCGACAGGGTCGGTGCAGATACGCAGTATTTT
. TRBJ1-4 . TRBV3-1 CASSMMGATTNEKLFF TGTGCCAGCAGCATGATGGGTGCAACAACTAATGAAAAACTGTTTTTT
. TRBJ2-1 . TRBV29-1 CSGLPIYNEQFF TGCAGCGGGCTACCGATTTACAATGAGCAGTTCTTC
few TRBJ1-1 . TRBV10-3 CAISESLRESAFF TGTGCCATCAGTGAGTCGTTGAGGGAGTCGGCTTTCTTT
many TRBJ2-7 . TRBV14 CASSQDLGSEQYF TGTGCCAGCAGCCAAGATCTAGGATCCGAGCAGTACTTC
. TRBJ2-5 . TRBV3-1 CASNFVGGETQYF TGTGCCAGCAACTTCGTAGGTGGGGAGACCCAGTACTTC
many TRBJ1-2 . TRBV20-1 CSARPPEVWGYTF TGCAGTGCTAGGCCCCCCGAGGTGTGGGGCTACACCTTC
few TRBJ2-4 . TRBV4-1 CASSQDGAALAKNIQYF TGCGCCAGCAGCCAAGATGGGGCAGCCCTAGCCAAAAACATTCAGTACTTC
few TRBJ1-1 . TRBV12-3/TRBV12-4 CASSLSVGGRITEAFF TGTGCCAGCAGTTTATCGGTTGGGGGCCGAATCACTGAAGCTTTCTTT
. TRBJ1-4 . TRBV20-1 CSASEGFETTNEKLFF TGCAGTGCTAGTGAAGGATTCGAAACAACTAATGAAAAACTGTTTTTT
. TRBJ1-4 . TRBV14 CASSRALLSREKLFF TGTGCCAGCAGCCGGGCCCTCCTCTCCAGGGAAAAACTGTTTTTT
. TRBJ1-2 . TRBV19 CASSQGEGYGYTF TGTGCCAGTAGTCAGGGAGAAGGCTATGGCTACACCTTC
few TRBJ1-1 . TRBV29-1 CSVLQVEAFF TGCAGCGTGTTACAGGTTGAAGCTTTCTTT
. TRBJ2-5 . TRBV7-8 CASSMEDTFQETQYF TGTGCCAGCAGCATGGAGGACACCTTCCAAGAGACCCAGTACTTC
. TRBJ2-3 . TRBV7-6 CAQVDTQYF TGTGCCCAGGTGGATACGCAGTATTTT
few TRBJ2-1 . TRBV27 CASRISSYNEQFF TGTGCCAGCAGGATCAGCTCCTACAATGAGCAGTTCTTC